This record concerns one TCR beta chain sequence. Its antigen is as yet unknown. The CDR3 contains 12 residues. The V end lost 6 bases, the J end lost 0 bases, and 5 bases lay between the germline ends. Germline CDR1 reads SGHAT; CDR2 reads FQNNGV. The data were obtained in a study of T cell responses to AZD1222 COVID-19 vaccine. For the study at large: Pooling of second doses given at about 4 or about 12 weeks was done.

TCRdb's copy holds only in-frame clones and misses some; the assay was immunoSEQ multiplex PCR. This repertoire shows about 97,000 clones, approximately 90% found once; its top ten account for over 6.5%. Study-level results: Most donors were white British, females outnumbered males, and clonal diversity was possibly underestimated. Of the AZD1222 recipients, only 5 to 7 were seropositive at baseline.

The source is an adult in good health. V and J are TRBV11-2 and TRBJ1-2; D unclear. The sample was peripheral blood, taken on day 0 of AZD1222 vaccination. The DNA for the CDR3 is TGTGCCAGCAGTCTAACTAACTATGGCTACACCTTC. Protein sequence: CASSLTNYGYTF.